The TCR beta chain described here comes from a study of T-cell reconstitution after alpha-beta-depleted transplantation in children. This clonotype was found a few times. The CDR3 has 15 amino acids. CDR1 and CDR2 (germline): DFQATT, SNEGSKA (reference sequence). V lost 5 bases and J lost 5; bases outside the gene matches: 12. Library preparation (for TCRbeta) was performed with unique molecular identifiers. TCRdb passed the PCR reads through MiXCR, listing each CDR3 protein once. The top ten clones hold 0.79% of a sample with hundreds of thousands of distinct CDR3 sequences, around 13% of them seen once.

The receptor comes from a girl aged 2 to 9 with congenital amegakaryocytic thrombocytopenia, due to receive a stem cell transplant. The sequencing here drew on PBMCs, taken before TCRalphabeta/CD19-depleted stem cell transplant. V is TRBV20-1 and J is TRBJ2-3; 8 bases fit TRBD2. The CDR3 bases are TGCAGTGCTCCGAAGGGCGGGGGGCGTATAGATACGCAGTATTTT. This codes for CSAPKGGGRIDTQYF.